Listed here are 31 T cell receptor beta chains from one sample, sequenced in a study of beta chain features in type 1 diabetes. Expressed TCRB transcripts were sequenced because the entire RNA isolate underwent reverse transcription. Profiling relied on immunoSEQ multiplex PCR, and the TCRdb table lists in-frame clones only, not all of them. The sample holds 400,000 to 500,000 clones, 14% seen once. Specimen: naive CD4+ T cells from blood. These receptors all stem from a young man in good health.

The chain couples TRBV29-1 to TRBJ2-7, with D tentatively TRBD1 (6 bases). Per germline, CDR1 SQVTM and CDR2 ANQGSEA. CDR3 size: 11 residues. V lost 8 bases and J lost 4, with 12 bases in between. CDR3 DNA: TGCAGCTCCCTTCAGGGGTACGAGCAGTACTTC. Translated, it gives CSSLQGYEQYF.

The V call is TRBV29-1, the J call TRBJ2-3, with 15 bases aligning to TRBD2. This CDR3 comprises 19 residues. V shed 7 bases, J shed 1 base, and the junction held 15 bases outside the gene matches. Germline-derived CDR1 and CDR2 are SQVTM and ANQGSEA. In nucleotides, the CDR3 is TGCAGCGCGAACAGTGGACTAGCGGGAGGGCCCGACCGCACAGATACGCAGTATTTT. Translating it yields CSANSGLAGGPDRTDTQYF.

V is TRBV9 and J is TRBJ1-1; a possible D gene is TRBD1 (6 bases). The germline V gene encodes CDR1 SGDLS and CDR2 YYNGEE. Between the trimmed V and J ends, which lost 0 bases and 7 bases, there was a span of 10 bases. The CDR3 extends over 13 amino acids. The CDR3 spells CASSVVGADEAFF. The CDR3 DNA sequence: TGTGCCAGCAGCGTAGTGGGGGCAGATGAAGCTTTCTTT.

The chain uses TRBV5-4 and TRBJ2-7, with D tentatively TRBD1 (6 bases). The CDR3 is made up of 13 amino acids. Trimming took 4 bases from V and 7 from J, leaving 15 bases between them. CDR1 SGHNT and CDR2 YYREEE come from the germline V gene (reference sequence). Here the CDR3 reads CASSVDPTGEQYV. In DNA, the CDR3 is TGTGCCAGCAGCGTGGACCCCACAGGGGAGCAGTACGTC.

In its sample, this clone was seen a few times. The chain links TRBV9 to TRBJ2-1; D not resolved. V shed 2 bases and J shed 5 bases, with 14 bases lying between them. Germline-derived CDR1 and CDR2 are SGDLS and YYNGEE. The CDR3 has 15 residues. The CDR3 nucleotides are TGTGCCAGCAGCGTCGCCAGCGAGCTAGACAATGAGCAGTTCTTC. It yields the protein CASSVASELDNEQFF.

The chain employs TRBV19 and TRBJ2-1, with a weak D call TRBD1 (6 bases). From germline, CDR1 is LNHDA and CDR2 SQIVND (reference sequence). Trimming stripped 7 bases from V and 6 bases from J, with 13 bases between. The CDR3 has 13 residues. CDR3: CASTTGFGNEQFF. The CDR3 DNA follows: TGTGCCAGTACAACAGGGTTTGGCAATGAGCAGTTCTTC.

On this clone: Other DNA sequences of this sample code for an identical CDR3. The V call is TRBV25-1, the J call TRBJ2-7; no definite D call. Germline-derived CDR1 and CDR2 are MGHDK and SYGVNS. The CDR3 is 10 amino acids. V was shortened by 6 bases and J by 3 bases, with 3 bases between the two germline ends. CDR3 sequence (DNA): TGTGCCAGCAGCGACTACGAGCAGTACTTC. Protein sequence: CASSDYEQYF.

For the CDR3, the DNA is TGTGCCAGCAGCGTAGGACTGGACTTTAACACAGATACGCAGTATTTT. It yields the protein CASSVGLDFNTDTQYF. This chain connects TRBV9 to TRBJ2-3; D perhaps matches TRBD2 (5 bases). V lost 0 bases and J 2 bases, leaving 13 bases between the germline ends. Germline V gene sequence: CDR1 SGDLS, CDR2 YYNGEE. This CDR3 region has 16 residues.

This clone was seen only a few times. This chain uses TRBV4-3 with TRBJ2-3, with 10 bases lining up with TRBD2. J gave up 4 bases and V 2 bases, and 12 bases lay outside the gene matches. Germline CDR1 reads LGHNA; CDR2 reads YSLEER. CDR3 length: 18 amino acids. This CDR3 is CASSQHMASGGAADTQYF. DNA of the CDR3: TGCGCCAGCAGCCAACATATGGCCAGCGGGGGGGCGGCAGATACGCAGTATTTT.

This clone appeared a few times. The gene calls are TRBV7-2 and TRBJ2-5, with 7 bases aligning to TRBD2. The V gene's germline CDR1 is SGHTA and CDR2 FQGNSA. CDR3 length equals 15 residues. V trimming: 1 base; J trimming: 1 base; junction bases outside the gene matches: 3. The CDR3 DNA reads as TGTGCCAGCAGCTTAGTGCGGGGGAGCCAAGAGACCCAGTACTTC. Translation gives CASSLVRGSQETQYF.

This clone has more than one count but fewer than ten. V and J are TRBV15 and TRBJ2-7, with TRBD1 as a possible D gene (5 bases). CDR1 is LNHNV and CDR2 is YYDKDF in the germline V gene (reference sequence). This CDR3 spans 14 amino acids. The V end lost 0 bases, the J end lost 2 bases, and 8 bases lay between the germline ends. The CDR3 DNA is TGTGCCACCAGCAGAGATACAGGAGCCTACGAGCAGTACTTC. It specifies CATSRDTGAYEQYF. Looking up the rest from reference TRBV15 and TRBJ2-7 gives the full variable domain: DAMVIQNPRYQVTQFGKPVTLSCSQTLNHNVMYWYQQKSSQAPKLLFHYYDKDFNNEADTPDNFQSRRPNTSFCFLDIRSPGLGDTAMYLCATSRDTGAYEQYFGPGTRLTVT.

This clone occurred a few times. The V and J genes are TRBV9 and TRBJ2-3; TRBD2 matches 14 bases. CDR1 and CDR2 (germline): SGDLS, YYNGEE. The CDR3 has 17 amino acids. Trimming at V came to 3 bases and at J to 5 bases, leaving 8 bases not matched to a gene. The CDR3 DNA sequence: TGTGCCAGCAGCGCCGGACTAGCGGGGGGCATCCTAGATACGCAGTATTTT. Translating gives CASSAGLAGGILDTQYF.

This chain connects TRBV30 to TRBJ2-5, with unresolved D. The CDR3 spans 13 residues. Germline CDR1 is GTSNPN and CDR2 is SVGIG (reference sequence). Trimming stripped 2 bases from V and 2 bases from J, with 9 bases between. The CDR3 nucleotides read TGTGCCTGGAGTAGGAACTTTCAAGAGACCCAGTACTTC. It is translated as CAWSRNFQETQYF.

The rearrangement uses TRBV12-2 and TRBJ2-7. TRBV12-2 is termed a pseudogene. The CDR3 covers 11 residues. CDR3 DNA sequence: TGTGCAAGTCTCTCTACCCAAAGGCAGTACGTC. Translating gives CASLSTQRQYV.

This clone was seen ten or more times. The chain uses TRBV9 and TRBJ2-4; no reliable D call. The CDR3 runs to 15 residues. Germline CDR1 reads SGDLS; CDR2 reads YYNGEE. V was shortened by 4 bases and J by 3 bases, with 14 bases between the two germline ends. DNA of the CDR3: TGTGCCAGCAGCAAGAGTGCGGATGTCAAAAACATTCAGTACTTC. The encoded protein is CASSKSADVKNIQYF.

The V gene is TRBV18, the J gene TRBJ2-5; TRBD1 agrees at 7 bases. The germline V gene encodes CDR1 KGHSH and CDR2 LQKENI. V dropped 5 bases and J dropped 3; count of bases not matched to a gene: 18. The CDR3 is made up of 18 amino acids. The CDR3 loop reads CASSGLPHPGQHKETQYF. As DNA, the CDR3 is TGTGCCAGCTCAGGCCTGCCACATCCGGGACAGCATAAAGAGACCCAGTACTTC.

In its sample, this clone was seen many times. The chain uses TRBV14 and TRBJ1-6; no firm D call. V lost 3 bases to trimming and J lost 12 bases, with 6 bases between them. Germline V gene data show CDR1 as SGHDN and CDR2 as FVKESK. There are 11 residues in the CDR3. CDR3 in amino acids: CASSHVGPLHF. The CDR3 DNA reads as TGTGCCAGCAGCCATGTTGGACCCCTCCACTTT.

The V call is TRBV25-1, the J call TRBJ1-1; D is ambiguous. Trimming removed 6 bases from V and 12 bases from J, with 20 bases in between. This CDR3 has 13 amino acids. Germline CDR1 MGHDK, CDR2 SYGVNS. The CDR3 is CASSPTIRLRTFF. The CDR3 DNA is TGTGCCAGCAGCCCTACGATTCGTTTGCGAACTTTCTTT.

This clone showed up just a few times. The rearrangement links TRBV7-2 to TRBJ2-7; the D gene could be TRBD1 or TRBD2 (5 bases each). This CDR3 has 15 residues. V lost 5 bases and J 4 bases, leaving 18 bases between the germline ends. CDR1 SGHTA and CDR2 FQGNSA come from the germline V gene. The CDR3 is CASSLHGALVYEQYF. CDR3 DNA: TGTGCCAGCAGCCTCCACGGGGCCCTAGTATACGAGCAGTACTTC.

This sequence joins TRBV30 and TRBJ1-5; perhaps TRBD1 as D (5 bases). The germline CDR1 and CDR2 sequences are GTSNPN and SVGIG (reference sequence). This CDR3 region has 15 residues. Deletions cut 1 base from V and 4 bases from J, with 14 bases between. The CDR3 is CAWSASGATNQPQHF. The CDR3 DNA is TGTGCCTGGAGTGCTTCCGGGGCCACAAATCAGCCCCAGCATTTT.

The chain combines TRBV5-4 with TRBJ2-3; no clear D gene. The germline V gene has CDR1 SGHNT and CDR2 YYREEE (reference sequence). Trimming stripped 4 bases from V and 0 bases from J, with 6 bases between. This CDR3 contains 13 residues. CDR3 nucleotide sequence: TGTGCCAGCAGCCCGCTAAGCACAGATACGCAGTATTTT. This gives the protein CASSPLSTDTQYF.

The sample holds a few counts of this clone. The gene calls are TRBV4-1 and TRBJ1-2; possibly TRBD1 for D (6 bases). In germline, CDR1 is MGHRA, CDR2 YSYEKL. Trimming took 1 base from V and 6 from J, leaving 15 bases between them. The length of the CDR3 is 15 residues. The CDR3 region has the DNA TGCGCCAGCAGCCAAGTACTTGGGGGGGCAAATGGCTACACCTTC. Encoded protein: CASSQVLGGANGYTF.

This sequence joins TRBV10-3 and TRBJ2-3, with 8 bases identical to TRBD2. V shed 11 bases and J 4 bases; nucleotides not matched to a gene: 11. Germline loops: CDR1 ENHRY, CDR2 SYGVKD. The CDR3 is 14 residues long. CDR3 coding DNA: TGTGCCTCCACCCGGGAGGGCACGGCAGATACGCAGTATTTT. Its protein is CASTREGTADTQYF.

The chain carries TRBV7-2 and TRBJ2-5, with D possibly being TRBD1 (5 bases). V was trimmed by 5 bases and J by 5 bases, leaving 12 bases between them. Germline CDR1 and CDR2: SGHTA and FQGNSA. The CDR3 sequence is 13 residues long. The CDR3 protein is CASSPGPRETQYF. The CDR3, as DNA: TGTGCCAGCAGCCCAGGGCCCCGGGAGACCCAGTACTTC.

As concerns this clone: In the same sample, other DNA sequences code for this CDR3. The CDR3 loop reads CSARVVTEAFF. The CDR3 DNA is TGCAGTGCTAGAGTCGTCACTGAAGCTTTCTTT. The rearrangement uses TRBV20-1 and TRBJ1-1; D remains ambiguous. V was trimmed by 1 base and J by 4 bases, leaving 4 bases between them. Germline CDR1 and CDR2: DFQATT and SNEGSKA (reference sequence). The CDR3 consists of 11 residues.

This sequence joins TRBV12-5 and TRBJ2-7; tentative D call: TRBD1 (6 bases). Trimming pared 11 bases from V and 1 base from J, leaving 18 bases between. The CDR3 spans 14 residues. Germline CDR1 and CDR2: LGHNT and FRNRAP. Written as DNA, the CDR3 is TGTGCTGTGGCCCTCCGGGACACATCCTACGAGCAGTACGTC. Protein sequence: CAVALRDTSYEQYV.

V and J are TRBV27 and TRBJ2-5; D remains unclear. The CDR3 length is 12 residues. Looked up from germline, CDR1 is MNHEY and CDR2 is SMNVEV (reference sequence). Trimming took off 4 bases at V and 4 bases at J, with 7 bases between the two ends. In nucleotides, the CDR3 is TGTGCCAGCAGTTCGGTTGGAGAGACCCAGTACTTC. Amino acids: CASSSVGETQYF.

The CDR3 nucleotides are TGCGCCAGCAGAGTCGGGACGGCAATCTACAATGAGCAGTTCTTC. This encodes CASRVGTAIYNEQFF. The chain couples TRBV5-1 to TRBJ2-1; D may be TRBD1 or TRBD2 (5 bases each). The germline V gene has CDR1 SGHRS and CDR2 YFSETQ. The CDR3 sequence is 15 residues long. Trimming removed 5 bases at V and 3 bases at J, with 15 bases between.

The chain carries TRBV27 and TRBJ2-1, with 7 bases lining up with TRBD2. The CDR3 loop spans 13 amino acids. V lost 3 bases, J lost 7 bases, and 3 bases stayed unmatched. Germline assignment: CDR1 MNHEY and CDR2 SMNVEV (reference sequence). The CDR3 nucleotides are TGTGCCAGCAGTTTCGGACTAGTGAATGAGCAGTTCTTC. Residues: CASSFGLVNEQFF.

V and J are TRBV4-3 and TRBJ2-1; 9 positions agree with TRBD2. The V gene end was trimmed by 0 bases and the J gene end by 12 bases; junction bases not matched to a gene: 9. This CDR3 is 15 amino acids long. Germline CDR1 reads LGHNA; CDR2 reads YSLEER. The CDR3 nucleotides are TGCGCCAGCAGCCAAGATGTAGCGGGGGCCCCCTCGCAGTTCTTC. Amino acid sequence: CASSQDVAGAPSQFF.

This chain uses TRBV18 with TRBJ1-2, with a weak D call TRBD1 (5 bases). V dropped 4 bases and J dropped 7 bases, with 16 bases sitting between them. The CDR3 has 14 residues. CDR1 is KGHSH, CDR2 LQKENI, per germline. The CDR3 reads CASSRSGRESGYTF. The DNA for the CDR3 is TGTGCCAGCTCACGGTCGGGCAGGGAGTCTGGCTACACCTTC.